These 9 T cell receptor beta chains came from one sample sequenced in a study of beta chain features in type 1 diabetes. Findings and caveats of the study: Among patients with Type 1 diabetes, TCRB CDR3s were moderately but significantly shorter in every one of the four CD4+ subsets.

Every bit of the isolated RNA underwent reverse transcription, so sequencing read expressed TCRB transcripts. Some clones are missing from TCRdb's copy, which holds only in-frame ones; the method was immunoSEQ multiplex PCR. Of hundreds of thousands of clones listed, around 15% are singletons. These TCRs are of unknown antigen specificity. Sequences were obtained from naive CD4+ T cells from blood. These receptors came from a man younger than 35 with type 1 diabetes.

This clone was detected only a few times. DNA of the CDR3: TGTGCCTGGAGTGCCCTCGGGGGCGGAGAGACCCAGTACTTC. It is translated as CAWSALGGGETQYF. The rearrangement uses TRBV30 and TRBJ2-5; TRBD1 or TRBD2 may be the D gene (6 bases each). Trimming pared 1 base from V and 4 bases from J, leaving 13 bases between. The CDR3 length is 14 residues. The germline V gene encodes CDR1 GTSNPN and CDR2 SVGIG (reference sequence).

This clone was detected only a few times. In nucleotides, the CDR3 is TGTGCCAGCAGCTTAGATTTTTATGGGCAGGTGCGTGAGCAGTTCTTC. Translating gives CASSLDFYGQVREQFF. The chain is built from TRBV13 and TRBJ2-1, with no clear D. Germline lookup yields CDR1 PRHDT and CDR2 FYEKMQ (reference sequence). Trimming shortened V by 1 base and J by 9 bases, and 19 bases separated the two germline ends. The CDR3 is 16 amino acids.

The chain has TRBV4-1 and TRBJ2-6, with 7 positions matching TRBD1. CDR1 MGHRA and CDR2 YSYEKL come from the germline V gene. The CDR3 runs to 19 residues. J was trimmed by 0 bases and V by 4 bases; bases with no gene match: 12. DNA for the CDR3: TGCGCCAGCAGCCCCAACACCGGGACAGACCACTCTGGGGCCAACGTCCTGACTTTC. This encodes CASSPNTGTDHSGANVLTF.

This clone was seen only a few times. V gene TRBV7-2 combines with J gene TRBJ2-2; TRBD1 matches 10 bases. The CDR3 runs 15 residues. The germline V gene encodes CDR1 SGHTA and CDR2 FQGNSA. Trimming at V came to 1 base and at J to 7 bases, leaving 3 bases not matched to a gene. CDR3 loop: CASSLGTGGIGELFF. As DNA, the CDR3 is TGTGCCAGCAGCTTAGGGACAGGGGGGATCGGGGAGCTGTTTTTT.

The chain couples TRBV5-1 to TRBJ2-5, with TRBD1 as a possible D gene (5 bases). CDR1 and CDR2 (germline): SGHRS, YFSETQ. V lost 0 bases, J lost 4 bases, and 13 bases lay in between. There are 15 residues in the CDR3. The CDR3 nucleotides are TGCGCCAGCAGCTTGGCCCTCGACAGTCGAGAGACCCAGTACTTC. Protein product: CASSLALDSRETQYF.

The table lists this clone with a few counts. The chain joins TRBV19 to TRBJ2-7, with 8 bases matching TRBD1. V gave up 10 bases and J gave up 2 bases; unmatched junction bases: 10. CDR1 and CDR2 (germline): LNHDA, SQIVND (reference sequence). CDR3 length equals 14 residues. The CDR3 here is CATSETGDTYEQYF. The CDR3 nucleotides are TGTGCCACCTCAGAGACAGGGGACACCTACGAGCAGTACTTC.

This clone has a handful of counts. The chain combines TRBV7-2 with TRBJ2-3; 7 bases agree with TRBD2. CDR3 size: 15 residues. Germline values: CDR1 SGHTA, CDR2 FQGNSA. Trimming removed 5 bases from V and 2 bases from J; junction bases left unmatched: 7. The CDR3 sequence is CASSRTGGPTDTQYF. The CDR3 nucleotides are TGTGCCAGCAGCCGGACGGGGGGTCCCACAGATACGCAGTATTTT.

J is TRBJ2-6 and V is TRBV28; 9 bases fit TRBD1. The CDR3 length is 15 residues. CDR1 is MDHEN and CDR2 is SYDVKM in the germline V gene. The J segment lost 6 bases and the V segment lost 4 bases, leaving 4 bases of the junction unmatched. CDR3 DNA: TGTGCCAGCAGTTACGGGACAGGGACGGCCAACGTCCTGACTTTC. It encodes CASSYGTGTANVLTF.

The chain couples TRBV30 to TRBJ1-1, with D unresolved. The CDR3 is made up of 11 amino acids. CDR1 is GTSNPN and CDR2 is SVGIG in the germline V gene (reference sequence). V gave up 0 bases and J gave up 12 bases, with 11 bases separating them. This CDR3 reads CAWSVLTESFF. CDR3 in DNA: TGTGCCTGGAGTGTACTAACCGAGTCTTTCTTT.